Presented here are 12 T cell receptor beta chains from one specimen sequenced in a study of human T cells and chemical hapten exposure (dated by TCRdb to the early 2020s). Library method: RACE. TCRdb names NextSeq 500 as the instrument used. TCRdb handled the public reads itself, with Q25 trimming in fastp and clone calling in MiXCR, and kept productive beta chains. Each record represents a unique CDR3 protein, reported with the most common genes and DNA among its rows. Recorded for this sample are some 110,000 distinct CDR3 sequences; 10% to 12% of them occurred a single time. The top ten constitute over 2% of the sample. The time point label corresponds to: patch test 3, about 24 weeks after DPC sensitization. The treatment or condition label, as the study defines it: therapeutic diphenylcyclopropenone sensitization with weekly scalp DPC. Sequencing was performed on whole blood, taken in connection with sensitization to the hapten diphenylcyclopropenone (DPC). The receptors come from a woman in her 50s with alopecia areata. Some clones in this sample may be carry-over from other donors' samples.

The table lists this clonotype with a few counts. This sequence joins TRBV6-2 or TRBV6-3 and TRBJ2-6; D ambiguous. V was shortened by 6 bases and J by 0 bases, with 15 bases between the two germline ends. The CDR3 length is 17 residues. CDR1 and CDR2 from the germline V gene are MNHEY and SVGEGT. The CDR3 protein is CASSYLSRASGANVLTF. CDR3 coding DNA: TGTGCCAGCAGCTATCTTAGTCGAGCCTCTGGGGCCAACGTCCTGACTTTC.

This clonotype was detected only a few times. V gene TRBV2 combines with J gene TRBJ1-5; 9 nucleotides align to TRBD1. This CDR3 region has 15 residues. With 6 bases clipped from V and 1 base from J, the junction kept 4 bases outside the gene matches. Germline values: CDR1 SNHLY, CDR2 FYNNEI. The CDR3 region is CASRGQGGSNQPQHF. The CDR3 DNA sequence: TGTGCCAGCAGGGGACAGGGTGGAAGCAATCAGCCCCAGCATTTT.

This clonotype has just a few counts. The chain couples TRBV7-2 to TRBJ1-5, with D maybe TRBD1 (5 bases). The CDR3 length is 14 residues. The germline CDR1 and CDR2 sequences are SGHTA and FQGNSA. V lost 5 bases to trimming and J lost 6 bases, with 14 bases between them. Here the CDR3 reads CASSPGRGGQPQHF. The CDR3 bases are TGTGCCAGCAGCCCTGGGAGGGGAGGTCAGCCCCAGCATTTT.

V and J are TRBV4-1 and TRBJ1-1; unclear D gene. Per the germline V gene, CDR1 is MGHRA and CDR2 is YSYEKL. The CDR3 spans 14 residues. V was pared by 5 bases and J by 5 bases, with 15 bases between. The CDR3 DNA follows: TGCGCCAGCAGCGAAACGAGAAATCAAACTGAAGCTTTCTTT. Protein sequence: CASSETRNQTEAFF.

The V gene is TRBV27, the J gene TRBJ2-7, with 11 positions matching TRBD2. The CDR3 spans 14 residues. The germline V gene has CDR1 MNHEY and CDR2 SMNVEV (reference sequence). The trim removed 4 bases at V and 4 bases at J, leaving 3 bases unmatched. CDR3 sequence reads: CASSSGLAGYEQYF. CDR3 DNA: TGTGCCAGCAGTTCCGGACTAGCGGGTTACGAGCAGTACTTC.

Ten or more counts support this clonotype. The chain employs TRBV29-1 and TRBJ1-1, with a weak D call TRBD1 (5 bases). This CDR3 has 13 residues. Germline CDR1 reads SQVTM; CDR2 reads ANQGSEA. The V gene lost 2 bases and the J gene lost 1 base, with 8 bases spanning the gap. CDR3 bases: TGCAGCGTTGAACCCCAGGGGAACACTGAAGCTTTCTTT. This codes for CSVEPQGNTEAFF.

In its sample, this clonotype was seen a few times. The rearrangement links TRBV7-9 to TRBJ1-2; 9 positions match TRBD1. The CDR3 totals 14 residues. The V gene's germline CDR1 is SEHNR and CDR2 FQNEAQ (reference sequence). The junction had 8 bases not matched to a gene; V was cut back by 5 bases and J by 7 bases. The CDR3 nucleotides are TGTGCCAGCAGCCCCTGGGACAGGGATTTTGGCTACACCTTC. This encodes CASSPWDRDFGYTF.

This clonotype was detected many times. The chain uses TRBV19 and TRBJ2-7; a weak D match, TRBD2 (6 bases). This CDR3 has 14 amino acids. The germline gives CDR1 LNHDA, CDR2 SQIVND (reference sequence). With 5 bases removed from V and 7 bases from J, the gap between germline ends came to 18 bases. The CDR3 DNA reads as TGTGCCAGTAGTCCCGACGGAGGGCTCGGAGAGCAGTACTTC. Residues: CASSPDGGLGEQYF.

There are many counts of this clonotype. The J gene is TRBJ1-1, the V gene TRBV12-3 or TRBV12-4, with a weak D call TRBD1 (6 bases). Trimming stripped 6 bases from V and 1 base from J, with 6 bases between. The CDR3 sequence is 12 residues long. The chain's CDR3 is CASRTGNTEAFF. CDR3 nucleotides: TGTGCCAGCAGGACAGGGAACACTGAAGCTTTCTTT.

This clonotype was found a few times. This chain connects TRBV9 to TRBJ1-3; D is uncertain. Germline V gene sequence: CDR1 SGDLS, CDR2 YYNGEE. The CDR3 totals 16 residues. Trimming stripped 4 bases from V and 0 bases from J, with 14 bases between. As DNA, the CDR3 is TGTGCCAGCAGCTGGAGGGAAGGCGTCTCTGGAAACACCATATATTTT. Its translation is CASSWREGVSGNTIYF.

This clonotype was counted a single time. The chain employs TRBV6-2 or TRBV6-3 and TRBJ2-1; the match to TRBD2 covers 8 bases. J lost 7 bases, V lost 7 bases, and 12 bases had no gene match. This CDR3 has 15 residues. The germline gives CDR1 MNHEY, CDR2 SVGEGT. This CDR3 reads CASNSGRAGANEQFF. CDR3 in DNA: TGTGCCAGCAACTCGGGACGAGCGGGAGCGAATGAGCAGTTCTTC.

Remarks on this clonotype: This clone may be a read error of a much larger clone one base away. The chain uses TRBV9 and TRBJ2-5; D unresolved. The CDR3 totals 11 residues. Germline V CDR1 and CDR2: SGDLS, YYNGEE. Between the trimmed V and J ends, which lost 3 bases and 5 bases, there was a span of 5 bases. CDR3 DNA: TGTGCCAGCAGCGGAGACGAGACCCAGTACTTC. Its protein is CASSGDETQYF.